This T cell receptor (beta chain) was captured in a study of cytotoxic CD8 clonotypes in ibrutinib-treated CLL. Study summary: Response was recorded as partial in some 24 patients and complete in 2; at median approximately six years, roughly 14 remained remitted and approximately 12 had progressed.

With respect to this clone: As yet, its antigen is unknown.

CDR1 PRHDT and CDR2 FYEKMQ come from the germline V gene (reference sequence). CDR3 length equals 15 residues. V was shortened by 7 bases and J by 2 bases, with 15 bases between the two germline ends. The planned depth of sequencing spanned 1 in 200,000 to 1 in 1 million T cells. Sequencing was performed with immunoSEQ multiplex PCR; in TCRdb, only in-frame clones are kept and a portion is missing. Seen here are about 140,000 clones, about 80% observed once, and the top ten hold about 29%. Study findings and constraints: Sampling times (in sustained-remission versus progressing patients) were not the same.

Here the sequenced sample was PBMCs, taken after 12 months of ibrutinib treatment. The receptor was derived from a human donor with chronic lymphocytic leukemia. J is TRBJ2-1 and V is TRBV13; D is ambiguous. In DNA form, the CDR3 reads TGTGCCAGCACCCCTGGGGTGGAGCCCTACAATGAGCAGTTCTTC. This codes for CASTPGVEPYNEQFF.